The entry below gives a single T cell receptor (beta chain) sequence along with its context. The target of this receptor is not known. It has no much larger one-base neighbor in the sample; base qualities were not kept. This sample was included in a study of vaccination effects on CD4 cells after COVID-19 (dated by TCRdb to between 2021 and 2022). Notes on the research overall: Participants received two doses of either the BNT162b2 or the mRNA-1273 mRNA SARS-CoV-2 vaccine. The study compared SARS-CoV-2 spike-specific CD4+ TCR repertoires before and after mRNA vaccination in COVID-19 convalescent patients and infection-naive vaccine recipients. The full study included some eleven COVID-19 convalescent patients and several SARS-CoV-2-naive healthy vaccine recipients. Cultures from other donors in the study were sequenced using the Oncomine TCR Beta short-read assay on an Illumina iSeq 100.

Per the germline V gene, SQVTM is the CDR1 and ANQGSEA is the CDR2. The CDR3 spans 10 residues, from the cysteine through the phenylalanine. Of all the DNA, just the CDR3 is kept, 30 bases in frame from base 1. The trim is 8 bases for V and 10 bases for J, with a gap of 12 bases between the germline ends. Library method: the immunoSEQ multiplex PCR assay. DNA from the CD4+ T cells that had been cultured and isolated underwent TCR beta CDR3 sequencing. For the original study's pipeline: Non-productive TCR sequences were removed and reads were trimmed to the CDR3 region, keeping CDR3s of at least 7 amino acids. The MANAFEST web app was used to identify antigen-specific clonotypes by comparing expansion in peptide wells with expansion in reference cultures. To count as positive, a clone had to show expansion at FDR<0.05 compared with the reference and with all other wells, an odds ratio above 5, and a frequency above 0.1% in two replicate wells. Cross-reactive clonotypes were defined as significantly expanded in SARS-CoV-2 spike wells and in at least one common cold coronavirus spike condition. Using the stringdist R package, CDR3 similarity was measured by Levenshtein distance, and unrooted trees were constructed with ape in R 3.6.1. As stored in TCRdb, this immuneACCESS dataset retains in-frame rearrangements with V and J assigned. A fraction of the clones does not appear; measured against another copy, unresolved V genes explain less than half of the discrepancy, and the remainder lacks a known reason. Clonal size and the V and J genes are those of that table, whereas D and trimming came from the DNA. The sample table contains roughly 30,000 clones; only one count was recorded for 73% of them. The ten largest account for around 26% of the sample.

On the study overall, not on this receptor specifically: In healthy vaccine recipients, vaccine-induced clones were almost all SARS-CoV-2 mono-reactive, with only 1 of 255 being cross-reactive with common cold coronaviruses. The study was limited by a small number of convalescent patients and lacked early post-infection timepoints. Clones induced by infection and clones induced by vaccination both contracted markedly at late timepoints after vaccination, which fits with T cell responses waning over time.

To identify antigen-specific CD4+ T cell clonotypes by their expansion, the ViraFEST assay first stimulated PBMC with viral peptide pools and then applied TCR sequencing. After less than 13 days of culture, CD4+ T cells were isolated with the EasySep CD4+ T cell isolation kit. None of the healthy vaccine recipients had a prior SARS-CoV-2 infection, which was confirmed by nucleocapsid antibody tests that came back negative both before and after vaccination. About 2.2 million PBMC per well were cultured in IMDM with roughly 5% human AB serum, 9 to 10 IU/ml IL-2 and gentamicin, plus 10 ug/ml peptides. On days 3 and 7, half of the culture medium was replaced with fresh IL-2-containing medium. Each peptide stimulation condition was cultured in triplicate wells unless otherwise noted. Using Ficoll-Paque Plus gradient centrifugation, PBMC were separated from whole blood and then either used fresh or cryopreserved at -140C. Overlapping peptide pools spanned the spike proteins of SARS-CoV-2 and the common cold coronaviruses HCoV-NL63, HCoV-OC43 and HCoV-229E. The QIAamp micro DNA kit was used to extract genomic DNA from the cultured CD4+ T cells.

Sequenced material: CD4+ T cells from PBMCs cultured with HCoV-OC43 spike peptides, taken before COVID-19 vaccination. The cell subset or site label corresponds to: HCoV-OC43 spike overlapping peptide pool stimulation. This sequence originates from a human donor who received a COVID-19 vaccine. The chain is made from TRBV29-1 and TRBJ2-1; possibly the D gene is TRBD2, per 6 matching bases. The bases read TGCAGCTCCCTGGCGGGGGAGCAGTTCTTC. Its coded protein is CSSLAGEQFF.